A single sample is the source of the 30 T cell receptor beta chains below, sequenced in a study of blood T cell repertoires in COVID-19. Generated by immunoSEQ multiplex PCR, the TCRdb table keeps only in-frame clones and is missing some. The sample carries roughly 110,000 clones, roughly 84% recorded once. The source material was peripheral blood. These receptor sequences come from a woman aged 70 to 79 who had recovered from COVID-19.

CDR3 loop: CASSPFRDILQETQYF. The CDR3 coding sequence is TGTGCCAGCTCACCATTCAGGGATATTCTCCAAGAGACCCAGTACTTC. The rearrangement joins TRBV18 to TRBJ2-5, with D maybe TRBD1 (5 bases). Looked up from germline, CDR1 is KGHSH and CDR2 is LQKENI. This CDR3 contains 16 residues. Deletions cut 2 bases from V and 1 base from J, with 14 bases between.

This clone was picked up one time. The chain joins TRBV12-5 to TRBJ2-4; the D is unclear. Trimming took 5 bases from V and 0 from J, leaving 14 bases between them. There are 16 residues in the CDR3. Germline lookup yields CDR1 LGHNT and CDR2 FRNRAP. This CDR3 reads CASGPPVRKAKNIQYF. The CDR3 DNA sequence: TGTGCTAGTGGTCCGCCCGTTAGAAAAGCCAAAAACATTCAGTACTTC.

The chain recombines TRBV4-2 with TRBJ1-4, with unresolved D. The CDR3 extends over 14 amino acids. CDR1 LGHNA and CDR2 YNFKEQ come from the germline V gene. V was clipped by 0 bases and J by 8 bases, with 10 bases between them. CDR3 coding DNA: TGTGCCAGCAGCCAAGATCGGGGAAGAGAAAAACTGTTTTTT. Its translation is CASSQDRGREKLFF.

The chain couples TRBV19 to TRBJ2-7; 12 bases match TRBD2. The CDR3 runs to 15 residues. Germline CDR1 is LNHDA and CDR2 is SQIVND (reference sequence). V gave up 6 bases and J gave up 3 bases; unmatched junction bases: 6. The CDR3 here is CASSNGLAGNYEQYF. In nucleotides, the CDR3 is TGTGCCAGTAGCAATGGACTAGCGGGGAACTACGAGCAGTACTTC.

The chain uses TRBV4-3 and TRBJ2-3; tentatively, D is TRBD2 (6 bases). The germline gives CDR1 LGHNA, CDR2 YSLEER. The CDR3 is 15 amino acids. Trimming removed 0 bases at V and 6 bases at J, with 13 bases between. The CDR3 nucleotides are TGCGCCAGCAGCCAAGATTCGGGGGTCCGCGATACGCAGTATTTT. Protein product: CASSQDSGVRDTQYF.

This clone has a handful of counts. This CDR3 is CASSVGTYGELFF. CDR3 in DNA: TGTGCCAGCAGCGTAGGGACATACGGGGAGCTGTTTTTT. The chain joins TRBV7-2 to TRBJ2-2, with TRBD1 as a possible D gene (6 bases). This CDR3 comprises 13 residues. Germline CDR1 is SGHTA and CDR2 is FQGNSA. The V end was cut by 5 bases, the J end by 7 bases, with 11 bases between.

The chain uses TRBV6-1 and TRBJ2-2, with 10 bases lining up with TRBD2. The length of the CDR3 is 20 residues. The V segment lost 1 base and the J segment 0 bases; nucleotides outside the gene matches: 11. The germline gives CDR1 MNHNS, CDR2 SASEGT. The DNA for the CDR3 is TGTGCCAGCAGTGAAGAGAGGACTAGCGGAATATTCGCGAACACCGGGGAGCTGTTTTTT. Amino acids: CASSEERTSGIFANTGELFF.

The V gene is TRBV5-4, the J gene TRBJ1-5; D might be TRBD1 (6 bases). CDR3 length equals 15 residues. The germline V gene encodes CDR1 SGHNT and CDR2 YYREEE (reference sequence). Trimming removed 4 bases from V and 1 base from J, with 12 bases in between. The CDR3 reads CASSQGRGSNQPQHF. CDR3 bases: TGTGCCAGCAGCCAGGGGAGGGGGAGCAATCAGCCCCAGCATTTT.

This clone was seen a handful of times. The CDR3 DNA reads as TGCGCCAGCAGCCCCGGACTAGCGGGAGGGCCGGGCACAGATACGCAGTATTTT. Translated, it gives CASSPGLAGGPGTDTQYF. The rearrangement joins TRBV4-3 to TRBJ2-3; 15 bases map to TRBD2. The CDR3 totals 18 residues. Germline V lookup: CDR1 LGHNA, CDR2 YSLEER. V shed 4 bases, J shed 1 base, and the junction held 6 bases outside the gene matches.

CDR3 in amino acids: CASSPSGGAYHEQYF. The DNA of the CDR3 is TGTGCCAGCAGTCCAAGCGGGGGGGCCTACCACGAGCAGTACTTC. V usage is TRBV6-5 and J usage is TRBJ2-7; 10 bases line up with TRBD2. From germline, CDR1 is MNHEY and CDR2 SVGAGI. The V segment lost 5 bases and the J segment 5 bases; nucleotides outside the gene matches: 9. CDR3 length: 15 amino acids.

The genes are TRBV7-8 and TRBJ2-4, with TRBD2 as a possible D gene (5 bases). Germline V gene lookup returns CDR1 SGHVS and CDR2 FQNEAQ. The CDR3 is 12 residues long. Trimming took 5 bases from V and 9 from J, leaving 11 bases between them. CDR3 region: CASSPSSGIQYF. CDR3 nucleotides: TGTGCCAGCAGCCCTAGCTCCGGCATTCAGTACTTC.

This sequence joins TRBV6-2 or TRBV6-3 and TRBJ2-2; 7 nucleotides line up with TRBD2. Germline V CDR1 and CDR2: MNHEY, SVGEGT. This CDR3 is 16 amino acids long. V dropped 2 bases and J dropped 1; count of bases not matched to a gene: 4. CDR3 bases: TGTGCCAGCAGTTACCAGGCGGGGGTGAACACCGGGGAGCTGTTTTTT. This codes for CASSYQAGVNTGELFF.

The chain recombines TRBV19 with TRBJ1-2; TRBD1 aligns across 7 bases. The CDR3 totals 16 residues. Germline V gene lookup returns CDR1 LNHDA and CDR2 SQIVND (reference sequence). Unmatched junction bases numbered 12, after V lost 4 bases and J lost 4 bases. In DNA, the CDR3 is TGTGCCAGTAGTACACGACAGGGCCCGCCTCCCTATGGCTACACCTTC. It is translated as CASSTRQGPPPYGYTF.

The chain combines TRBV5-4 with TRBJ1-2, with TRBD1 matching over 8 bases. The V gene end was trimmed by 3 bases and the J gene end by 5 bases; junction bases not matched to a gene: 6. CDR3 length equals 14 residues. Germline V gives CDR1 SGHNT, CDR2 YYREEE (reference sequence). The CDR3 coding sequence is TGTGCCAGCAGCTGGGGGGACAGGAGTTATGGCTACACCTTC. Encoded protein: CASSWGDRSYGYTF.

This clone was seen only a few times. V and J are TRBV10-3 and TRBJ1-1; D ambiguous. Trimming took off 7 bases at V and 4 bases at J, with 13 bases between the two ends. The germline CDR1 and CDR2 sequences are ENHRY and SYGVKD. The CDR3 has 13 amino acids. CDR3 residues: CAITLAESTEAFF. In DNA form, the CDR3 reads TGTGCCATCACTCTTGCGGAGAGCACTGAAGCTTTCTTT.

This clone was recorded a few times. The CDR3 loop is CASSLGEFWGYEQYF. The DNA for the CDR3 is TGTGCCAGCAGCTTAGGGGAGTTTTGGGGCTACGAGCAGTACTTC. The chain combines TRBV7-9 with TRBJ2-7, with D perhaps matching TRBD2 (5 bases). Per the germline V gene, CDR1 is SEHNR and CDR2 is FQNEAQ (reference sequence). This CDR3 is built from 15 residues. V dropped 1 base and J dropped 3 bases, with 13 bases sitting between them.

This chain uses TRBV29-1 with TRBJ2-7, with D possibly matching TRBD1 (5 bases). The CDR3 is 13 amino acids. The germline V gene has CDR1 SQVTM and CDR2 ANQGSEA. V was clipped by 2 bases and J by 5 bases, with 13 bases between them. In DNA form, the CDR3 reads TGCAGCGTTGAAATAGCAGGGATCCACGAGCAGTACTTC. It is translated as CSVEIAGIHEQYF.

The chain recombines TRBV4-1 with TRBJ2-1; 8 bases line up with TRBD1. This CDR3 has 12 amino acids. The germline V gene encodes CDR1 MGHRA and CDR2 YSYEKL. Germline trimming cut 4 bases from V and 13 bases from J; bases unmatched to any gene: 6. The CDR3 nucleotides read TGCGCCAGCAGCCCTGACAGGGGTGAACAGTTCTTC. Encoded protein: CASSPDRGEQFF.

The chain uses TRBV5-4 and TRBJ2-1; 7 positions match TRBD1. Looked up from germline, CDR1 is SGHNT and CDR2 is YYREEE (reference sequence). Trimming cost V 6 bases and J 7 bases; bases outside gene matches: 25. The CDR3 runs 19 residues. CDR3 loop: CASTPQGDRVGASGNEQFF. CDR3 bases: TGTGCCAGCACCCCCCAGGGAGACAGGGTGGGGGCGTCGGGGAATGAGCAGTTCTTC.

This sequence joins TRBV6-2 or TRBV6-3 and TRBJ2-1, with D possibly TRBD1 on 5 matching bases. This CDR3 is built from 16 residues. Looked up from germline, CDR1 is MNHEY and CDR2 is SVGEGT. V was clipped by 2 bases and J by 8 bases, with 19 bases between them. The CDR3 DNA follows: TGTGCCAGCAGTTACAATGGGGCTATAGATTTCTATGAGCAGTTCTTC. Translation: CASSYNGAIDFYEQFF.

The chain recombines TRBV21-1 with TRBJ2-2; the table's D call, TRBD1, was not checked against the DNA. TRBV21-1 is a listed pseudogene. This CDR3 has 18 residues. This CDR3 reads CASSKGRTGGMNTGELFF. The CDR3 DNA reads as TGTGCCAGCAGCAAAGGTAGGACAGGGGGGATGAACACCGGGGAGCTGTTTTTT.

The chain joins TRBV29-1 to TRBJ2-2; TRBD2 might be the D (6 bases). The CDR3 runs 16 residues. V was clipped by 4 bases and J by 2 bases, with 17 bases between them. Germline-derived CDR1 and CDR2 are SQVTM and ANQGSEA. CDR3 protein: CSVARGNLGNTGELFF. The DNA of the CDR3 is TGCAGCGTTGCCCGCGGGAATTTGGGTAACACCGGGGAGCTGTTTTTT.

The V call is TRBV7-9, the J call TRBJ1-1, with D uncertain. With 5 bases removed from V and 1 base from J, the gap between germline ends came to 17 bases. The CDR3 totals 16 residues. Germline CDR1 and CDR2: SEHNR and FQNEAQ (reference sequence). This CDR3 reads CASSRPRRGTNTEAFF. The CDR3 region has the DNA TGTGCCAGCAGCCGCCCGCGGCGGGGAACGAACACTGAAGCTTTCTTT. Combining the CDR3 with reference TRBV7-9 and TRBJ1-1 gives the whole variable domain DTGVSQNPRHKITKRGQNVTFRCDPISEHNRLYWYRQTLGQGPEFLTYFQNEAQLEKSRLLSDRFSAERPKGSFSTLEIQRTEQGDSAMYLCASSRPRRGTNTEAFFGQGTRLTVV.

The genes are TRBV27 and TRBJ1-1, with no clear D. V gave up 5 bases and J gave up 8 bases, with 9 bases separating them. CDR1 and CDR2 (germline): MNHEY, SMNVEV (reference sequence). CDR3 length: 11 amino acids. The CDR3 DNA reads TGTGCCAGCAGTATTGGTCTAGAAGCTTTCTTT. Translated, it gives CASSIGLEAFF.

The rearrangement uses TRBV15 and TRBJ2-3; no reliable D call. The CDR3 is made up of 14 amino acids. Germline V lookup: CDR1 LNHNV, CDR2 YYDKDF (reference sequence). V lost 1 base to trimming and J lost 0 bases, with 5 bases between them. Written as DNA, the CDR3 is TGTGCCACCAGCAGAGGAGTTAGCACAGATACGCAGTATTTT. Protein sequence: CATSRGVSTDTQYF.

This chain joins TRBV30 and TRBJ1-5; possible D gene TRBD1, 5 bases. The CDR3 loop spans 13 amino acids. Germline V gene sequence: CDR1 GTSNPN, CDR2 SVGIG (reference sequence). Trimming stripped 1 base from V and 4 bases from J, with 8 bases between. The DNA for the CDR3 is TGTGCCTGGAGTGAGGAGGGGAATCAGCCCCAGCATTTT. Amino acid sequence: CAWSEEGNQPQHF.

The chain carries TRBV6-2 or TRBV6-3 and TRBJ2-4; TRBD2 agrees at 13 bases. V lost 5 bases and J lost 8; bases outside the gene matches: 12. The CDR3 covers 17 residues. The germline gives CDR1 MNHEY, CDR2 SVGEGT. The CDR3 sequence is CASSKPRTSGSAYIQYF. As DNA, the CDR3 is TGTGCCAGCAGTAAGCCACGGACTAGCGGGAGTGCGTACATTCAGTACTTC.

V usage is TRBV7-2 and J usage is TRBJ1-6; no definite D call. This CDR3 region has 17 residues. V lost 1 base, J lost 0 bases, and 10 bases lay in between. Germline CDR1 and CDR2: SGHTA and FQGNSA. The chain's CDR3 is CASSLVSGVSYNSPLHF. The CDR3 nucleotides are TGTGCCAGCAGCTTAGTTAGTGGAGTCTCCTATAATTCACCCCTCCACTTT.

A single count supports this clone. V and J are TRBV5-1 and TRBJ1-1, with D maybe TRBD1 (6 bases). The CDR3 runs 13 residues. With 4 bases removed from V and 7 bases from J, the gap between germline ends came to 14 bases. Germline CDR1 reads SGHRS; CDR2 reads YFSETQ. CDR3 coding DNA: TGCGCCAGCAGCCGAGGGGGTGTCGGTGAAGCTTTCTTT. It is translated as CASSRGGVGEAFF. Full variable domain (rest looked up from reference TRBV5-1 and TRBJ1-1): KAGVTQTPRYLIKTRGQQVTLSCSPISGHRSVSWYQQTPGQGLQFLFEYFSETQRNKGNFPGRFSGRQFSNSRSEMNVSTLELGDSALYLCASSRGGVGEAFFGQGTRLTVV.

The chain carries TRBV7-2 and TRBJ2-5; 7 bases are shared with TRBD1. The CDR3 runs 13 residues. Germline loops: CDR1 SGHTA, CDR2 FQGNSA. The junction had 5 bases not matched to a gene; V was cut back by 5 bases and J by 5 bases. CDR3 in amino acids: CASSVTRGETQYF. DNA for the CDR3: TGTGCCAGCAGCGTGACCAGGGGGGAGACCCAGTACTTC. Variable domain in full (rest from reference TRBV7-2 and TRBJ2-5): GAGVSQSPSNKVTEKGKDVELRCDPISGHTALYWYRQSLGQGLEFLIYFQGNSAPDKSGLPSDRFSAERTGGSVSTLTIQRTQQEDSAVYLCASSVTRGETQYFGPGTRLLVL.